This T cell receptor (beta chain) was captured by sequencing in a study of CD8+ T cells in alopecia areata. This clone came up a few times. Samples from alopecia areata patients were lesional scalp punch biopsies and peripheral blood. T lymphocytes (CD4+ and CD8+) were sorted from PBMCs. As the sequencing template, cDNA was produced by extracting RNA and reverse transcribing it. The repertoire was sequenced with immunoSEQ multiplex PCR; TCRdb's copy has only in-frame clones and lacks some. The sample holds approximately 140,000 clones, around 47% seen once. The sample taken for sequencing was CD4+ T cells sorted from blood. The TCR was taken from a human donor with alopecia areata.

CDR3 coding DNA: TGCAGCGTTGAAATGGCCGCCGGGGATGAAAAACTGTTTTTT. This sequence encodes CSVEMAAGDEKLFF. The gene calls are TRBV29-1 and TRBJ1-4; D ambiguous. The V end lost 2 bases, the J end lost 6 bases, and 13 bases lay between the germline ends. This CDR3 spans 14 amino acids. Looked up from germline, CDR1 is SQVTM and CDR2 is ANQGSEA.